The 7 T cell receptor beta chains given below trace back to one sample, sequenced in a study of blood T cell repertoires in COVID-19. Clones were sequenced by immunoSEQ multiplex PCR, and TCRdb holds only the in-frame ones, with some missing. The data show about 150,000 clones, around 87% seen once. Specimen: peripheral blood. Receptors originate from a woman aged 40 to 55 with acute or convalescent COVID-19.

The V and J genes are TRBV30 and TRBJ2-5; no reliable D call. Germline CDR1 and CDR2: GTSNPN and SVGIG (reference sequence). The CDR3 is made up of 11 amino acids. V dropped 0 bases and J dropped 5 bases, with 4 bases sitting between them. Here the CDR3 reads CAWSVQETQYF. The CDR3 nucleotides are TGTGCCTGGAGTGTACAGGAGACCCAGTACTTC.

This clone was seen a few times. V gene TRBV15 combines with J gene TRBJ1-5, with 10 bases aligning to TRBD1. CDR1 LNHNV and CDR2 YYDKDF come from the germline V gene (reference sequence). The CDR3 contains 15 residues. The V segment lost 4 bases and the J segment 4 bases; nucleotides outside the gene matches: 4. This CDR3 reads CATSIGTGENQPQHF. The CDR3, as DNA: TGTGCCACCAGCATAGGGACAGGGGAAAATCAGCCCCAGCATTTT.

The J gene is TRBJ1-1, the V gene TRBV14, with D hard to call. Germline loops: CDR1 SGHDN, CDR2 FVKESK. Trimming removed 0 bases at V and 3 bases at J, with 5 bases between. There are 13 residues in the CDR3. The CDR3 region has the DNA TGTGCCAGCAGCCAAGATCTAGACACTGAAGCTTTCTTT. This sequence encodes CASSQDLDTEAFF.

The chain employs TRBV6-5 and TRBJ1-1; weak D call: TRBD1 (6 bases). Trimming shortened V by 7 bases and J by 4 bases, and 13 bases separated the two germline ends. Germline CDR1 MNHEY, CDR2 SVGAGI. The CDR3 runs 13 residues. CDR3 nucleotide sequence: TGTGCCAGCACTAGAACAGGGTTCACTGAAGCTTTCTTT. As protein: CASTRTGFTEAFF.

The chain has TRBV27 and TRBJ1-1; 8 bases align to TRBD1. The germline V gene has CDR1 MNHEY and CDR2 SMNVEV (reference sequence). The CDR3 contains 17 residues. J lost 1 base, V lost 4 bases, and 11 bases had no gene match. The CDR3 sequence: CASSSGQALPGNTEAFF. The CDR3 DNA follows: TGTGCCAGCAGTTCGGGACAGGCCCTCCCTGGGAACACTGAAGCTTTCTTT.

V usage is TRBV5-4 and J usage is TRBJ2-7; D might be TRBD2 (6 bases). This CDR3 has 14 residues. Germline lookup yields CDR1 SGHNT and CDR2 YYREEE (reference sequence). The V gene lost 4 bases and the J gene lost 4 bases, with 15 bases spanning the gap. The DNA for the CDR3 is TGTGCCAGCAGCAGCGCGGCAGGGAGGTACGAGCAGTACTTC. It is translated as CASSSAAGRYEQYF.

This clone has a single count. The V gene is TRBV19, the J gene TRBJ2-7; D perhaps matches TRBD2 (6 bases). Trimming removed 4 bases at V and 0 bases at J, with 10 bases between. The CDR3 is 14 amino acids. CDR1 and CDR2 (germline): LNHDA, SQIVND (reference sequence). CDR3 loop: CASSTVGGSYEQYF. The CDR3 DNA sequence: TGTGCCAGTAGTACGGTGGGGGGCTCCTACGAGCAGTACTTC. The entire variable domain, with the rest obtained from reference TRBV19 and TRBJ2-7, is as follows: DGGITQSPKYLFRKEGQNVTLSCEQNLNHDAMYWYRQDPGQGLRLIYYSQIVNDFQKGDIAEGYSVSREKKESFPLTVTSAQKNPTAFYLCASSTVGGSYEQYFGPGTRLTVT.